This section outlines one T cell receptor beta chain sequence together with its context. J was trimmed by 3 bases and V by 1 base; bases with no gene match: 3. CDR3 length equals 15 residues. Looked up from germline, CDR1 is KGHSH and CDR2 is LQKENI. This specimen belongs to a study of control samples from healthy donors and cancer patients. Sequencing used immunoSEQ multiplex PCR; TCRdb keeps in-frame clones, though not all of them. The table lists roughly 59,000 clones, 92% of them singletons. Material: PBMCs. This clonotype was obtained from a middle-aged man with colorectal cancer. The chain has TRBV18 and TRBJ2-7; 10 nucleotides align to TRBD1. As DNA, the CDR3 is TGTGCCAGCTCACCACTCCGGACAGGGGGCTACGAGCAGTACTTC. Residues: CASSPLRTGGYEQYF.